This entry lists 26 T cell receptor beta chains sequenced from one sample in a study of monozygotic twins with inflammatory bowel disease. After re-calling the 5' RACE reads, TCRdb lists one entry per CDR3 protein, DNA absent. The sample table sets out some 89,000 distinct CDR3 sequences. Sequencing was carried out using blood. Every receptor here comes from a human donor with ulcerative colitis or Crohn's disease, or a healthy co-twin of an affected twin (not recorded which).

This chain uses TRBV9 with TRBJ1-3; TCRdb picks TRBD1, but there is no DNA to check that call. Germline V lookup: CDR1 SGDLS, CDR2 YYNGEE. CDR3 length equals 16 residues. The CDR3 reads CASSARTGRIVDTIYF.

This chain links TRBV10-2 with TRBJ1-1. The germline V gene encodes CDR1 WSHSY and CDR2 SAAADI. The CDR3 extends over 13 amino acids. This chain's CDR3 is CASRYSRDTEAFF.

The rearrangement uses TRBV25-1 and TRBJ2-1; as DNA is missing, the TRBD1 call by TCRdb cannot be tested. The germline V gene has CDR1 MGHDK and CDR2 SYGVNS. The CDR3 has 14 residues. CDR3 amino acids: CASSGVTGFSPEFF.

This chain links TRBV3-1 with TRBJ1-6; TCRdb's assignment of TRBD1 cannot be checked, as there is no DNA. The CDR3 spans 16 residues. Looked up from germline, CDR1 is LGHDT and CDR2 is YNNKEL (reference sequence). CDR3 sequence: CASSQLPSGPGAPLHF.

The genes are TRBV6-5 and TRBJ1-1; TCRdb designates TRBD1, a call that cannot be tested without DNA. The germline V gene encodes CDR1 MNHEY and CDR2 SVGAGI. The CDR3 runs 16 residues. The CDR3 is CSSSLSGGVLHNEAFF.

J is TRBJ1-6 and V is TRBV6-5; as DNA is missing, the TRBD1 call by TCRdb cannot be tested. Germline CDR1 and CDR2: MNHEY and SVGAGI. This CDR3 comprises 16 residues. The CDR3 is CASSYSIQAPNSPLHF.

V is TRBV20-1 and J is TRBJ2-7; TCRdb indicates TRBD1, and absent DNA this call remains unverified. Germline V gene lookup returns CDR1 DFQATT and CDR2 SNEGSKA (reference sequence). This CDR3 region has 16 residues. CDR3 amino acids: CSARDPGRTDFYEQYF.

Here the CDR3 reads CASSLLTGQETQYF. The V call is TRBV7-2, the J call TRBJ2-5. CDR1 is SGHTA, CDR2 FQGNSA, per germline. The CDR3 totals 14 residues.

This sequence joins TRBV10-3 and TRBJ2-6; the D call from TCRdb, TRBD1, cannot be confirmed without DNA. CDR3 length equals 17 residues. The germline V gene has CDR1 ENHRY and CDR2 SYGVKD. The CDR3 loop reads CAIGTGTAASGANVLTF.

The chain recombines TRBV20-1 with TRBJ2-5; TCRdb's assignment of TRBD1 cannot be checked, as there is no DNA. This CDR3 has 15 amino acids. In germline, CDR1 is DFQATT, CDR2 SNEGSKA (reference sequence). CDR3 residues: CSATKRAGSGETQYF.

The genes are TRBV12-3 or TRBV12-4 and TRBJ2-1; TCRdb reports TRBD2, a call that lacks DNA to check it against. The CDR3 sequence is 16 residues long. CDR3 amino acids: CASTSGLERGGGEQFF.

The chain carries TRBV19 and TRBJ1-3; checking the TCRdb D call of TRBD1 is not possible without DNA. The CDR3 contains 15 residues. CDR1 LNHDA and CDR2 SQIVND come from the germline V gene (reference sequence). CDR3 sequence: CASAPRDSSGNTIYF.

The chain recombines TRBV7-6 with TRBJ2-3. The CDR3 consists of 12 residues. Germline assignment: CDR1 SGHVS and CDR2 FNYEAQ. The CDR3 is CASSKGMDTQYF. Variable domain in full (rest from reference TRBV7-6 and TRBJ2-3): GAGVSQSPRYKVTKRGQDVALRCDPISGHVSLYWYRQALGQGPEFLTYFNYEAQQDKSGLPNDRFSAERPEGSISTLTIQRTEQRDSAMYRCASSKGMDTQYFGPGTRLTVL.

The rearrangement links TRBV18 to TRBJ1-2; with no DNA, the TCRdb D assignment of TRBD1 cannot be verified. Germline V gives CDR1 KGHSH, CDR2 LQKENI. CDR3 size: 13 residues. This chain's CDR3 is CASSPGRGVGYTF.

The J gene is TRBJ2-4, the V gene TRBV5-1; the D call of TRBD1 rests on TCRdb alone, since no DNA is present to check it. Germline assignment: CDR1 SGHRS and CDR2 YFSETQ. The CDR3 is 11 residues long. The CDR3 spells CASREGQDLYF.

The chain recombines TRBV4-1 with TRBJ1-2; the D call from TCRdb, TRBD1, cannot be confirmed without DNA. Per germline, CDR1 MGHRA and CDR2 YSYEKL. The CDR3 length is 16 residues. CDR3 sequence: CASSALAGEYNYGYTF.

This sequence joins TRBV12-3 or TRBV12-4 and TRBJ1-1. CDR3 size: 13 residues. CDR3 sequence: CASSWDLNTEAFF.

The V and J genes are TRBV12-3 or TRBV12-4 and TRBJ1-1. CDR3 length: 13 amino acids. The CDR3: CASSLVGDTEAFF.

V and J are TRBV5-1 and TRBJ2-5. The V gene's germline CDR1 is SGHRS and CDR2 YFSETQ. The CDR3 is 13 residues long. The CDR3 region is CASSLQVEETQYF.

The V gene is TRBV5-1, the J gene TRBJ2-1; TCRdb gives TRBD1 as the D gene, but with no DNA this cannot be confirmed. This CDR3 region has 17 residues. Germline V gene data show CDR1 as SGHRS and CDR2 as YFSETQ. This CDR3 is CASSLASSTGGRNEQFF.

CDR3 sequence reads: CASSLAGGGVAYEQYF. V usage is TRBV7-6 and J usage is TRBJ2-7; the D call of TRBD1 rests on TCRdb alone, since no DNA is present to check it. The CDR3 extends over 16 amino acids. CDR1 is SGHVS, CDR2 FNYEAQ, per germline.

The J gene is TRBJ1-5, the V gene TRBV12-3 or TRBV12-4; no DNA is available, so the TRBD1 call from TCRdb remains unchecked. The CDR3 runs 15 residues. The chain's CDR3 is CASSSQGWSNQPQHF.

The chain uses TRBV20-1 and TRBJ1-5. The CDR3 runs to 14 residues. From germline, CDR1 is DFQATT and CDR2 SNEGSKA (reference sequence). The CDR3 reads CSASPPRGSATQHF.

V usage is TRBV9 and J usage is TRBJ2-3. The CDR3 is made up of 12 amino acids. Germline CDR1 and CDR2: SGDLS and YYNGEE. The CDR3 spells CASSVYTDTQYF.

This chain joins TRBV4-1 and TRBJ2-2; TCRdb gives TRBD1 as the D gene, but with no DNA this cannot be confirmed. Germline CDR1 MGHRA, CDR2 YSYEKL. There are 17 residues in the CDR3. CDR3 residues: CASSHRSGTANTGELFF.

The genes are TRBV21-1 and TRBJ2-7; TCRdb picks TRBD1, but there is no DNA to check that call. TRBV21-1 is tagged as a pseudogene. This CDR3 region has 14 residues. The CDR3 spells CASSKGGERYEQYF.